Listed below are T cell receptor beta chains from one sample, sequenced in a study of cytomegalovirus exposure and HLA in healthy donors. Sequencing used immunoSEQ multiplex PCR; TCRdb keeps in-frame clones, though not all of them. The repertoire has tens of thousands of clones, more than 70% of them found once; the top ten carry approximately 2.1%. Sequenced sample: PBMCs. The origin of the receptors is a man aged 40-55 years in good health and CMV-seronegative. Each CDR3 is given with its conserved first and last residue. Each record gives: CDR3 protein, CDR3 DNA, clone size, V gene, D gene, J gene. D genes are given only for firm matches. Expanded clones get a size class; other rows say once, few or many, or leave the size out.

CASTPGGSANYGYTF	TGTGCCAGCACCCCGGGGGGGTCAGCTAACTATGGCTACACCTTC	NA	TRBV11-2	NA	TRBJ1-2
CAWGYSAGNTIYF	TGTGCCTGGGGATACAGTGCTGGAAACACCATATATTTT	NA	TRBV30	NA	TRBJ1-3
CASSLSPGMGFFLHF	TGTGCCAGCAGTTTATCCCCGGGGATGGGTTTTTTCCTCCACTTT	few	TRBV27	NA	TRBJ1-6
CTSSQYGGGLRPLHF	TGCACCAGCAGCCAGTATGGGGGGGGACTACGACCCCTCCACTTT	NA	TRBV1	NA	TRBJ1-6
CASRQGALTEAFF	TGTGCCAGCAGGCAGGGGGCGCTTACTGAAGCTTTCTTT	NA	TRBV6-6	TRBD1	TRBJ1-1
CASSMTGASGELFF	TGTGCCAGCAGCATGACAGGGGCGTCCGGGGAGCTGTTTTTT	NA	TRBV6-5	TRBD1	TRBJ2-2
CASSVGAGGTGTEAFF	TGTGCCAGCAGCGTTGGCGCAGGGGGCACGGGCACTGAAGCTTTCTTT	NA	TRBV9	TRBD1	TRBJ1-1
CASRMDRGIGNSPLHF	TGTGCCAGCAGGATGGACAGGGGTATCGGCAATTCACCCCTCCACTTT	NA	TRBV5-8	TRBD1	TRBJ1-6
CASRDRGTNEKLFF	TGTGCCAGCAGGGACAGGGGCACTAATGAAAAACTGTTTTTT	NA	TRBV2	TRBD1	TRBJ1-4
CASSVGSGNTIYF	TGTGCCAGCAGCGTAGGTTCAGGAAACACCATATATTTT	NA	TRBV9	NA	TRBJ1-3
CASRAGPRADTQYF	TGTGCCTCGCGGGCGGGGCCACGAGCAGATACGCAGTATTTT	NA	TRBV15	NA	TRBJ2-3
CSVGGSYNEQFF	TGCAGCGTTGGCGGGTCCTACAATGAGCAGTTCTTC	NA	TRBV29-1	NA	TRBJ2-1
CASSLGTSGVFYEQYF	TGTGCCAGCAGTCTGGGGACTAGCGGGGTTTTCTACGAGCAGTACTTC	few	TRBV28	TRBD2	TRBJ2-7
CASSRDWDYEQYF	TGTGCCAGCAGCCGGGACTGGGACTACGAGCAGTACTTC	NA	TRBV6-5	NA	TRBJ2-7
CAWSSGYTDTQYF	TGTGCCTGGAGTAGCGGATACACAGATACGCAGTATTTT	few	TRBV30	NA	TRBJ2-3
CASSFRTDWAEQFF	TGTGCCAGCAGCTTTCGGACAGACTGGGCTGAGCAGTTCTTC	NA	TRBV5-6	NA	TRBJ2-1
CASSLLRTGGETQYF	TGTGCCAGCAGCTTACTGCGGACAGGAGGAGAGACCCAGTACTTC	NA	TRBV5-6	TRBD1	TRBJ2-5
CASSVDGRAGTEAFF	TGTGCCAGCAGCGTAGACGGCAGGGCAGGCACTGAAGCTTTCTTT	NA	TRBV9	NA	TRBJ1-1
CASSMGLADYNEQFF	TGTGCCAGTAGTATGGGACTAGCGGACTACAATGAGCAGTTCTTC	NA	TRBV19	TRBD2	TRBJ2-1
CASGQGRQETQYF	TGCGCCAGCGGACAGGGGCGCCAAGAGACCCAGTACTTC	few	TRBV5-1	TRBD1	TRBJ2-5
CAWSRFRGQLYYGYTF	TGTGCCTGGAGTCGGTTTAGGGGACAGTTGTACTATGGCTACACCTTC	NA	TRBV30	TRBD1	TRBJ1-2
CASSQDQAAWDGYTF	TGCGCCAGCAGCCAAGATCAAGCGGCTTGGGATGGCTACACCTTC	NA	TRBV4-1	NA	TRBJ1-2
CASRGGQGSNSPLHF	TGTGCCAGCAGGGGGGGACAGGGTAGCAATTCACCCCTCCACTTT	NA	TRBV11-2	TRBD1	TRBJ1-6
CASSTSGQNTDTQYF	TGTGCCAGCAGCACTTCGGGACAGAACACAGATACGCAGTATTTT	NA	TRBV7-3	TRBD1	TRBJ2-3
CASSLGQGVEKLFF	TGCGCCAGCAGCTTGGGACAGGGTGTAGAAAAACTGTTTTTT	NA	TRBV5-1	TRBD1	TRBJ1-4
CASSVGDSGNTIYF	TGTGCCAGCAGTGTGGGCGACTCTGGAAACACCATATATTTT	NA	TRBV5-6	NA	TRBJ1-3
CASSVEGSGGLTDTQYF	TGTGCCAGCAGCGTAGAAGGGAGCGGGGGGCTAACAGATACGCAGTATTTT	few	TRBV9	TRBD2	TRBJ2-3
CASSEPPGTGELFF	TGCGCCAGCAGCGAGCCTCCCGGGACCGGGGAGCTGTTTTTT	NA	TRBV5-1	NA	TRBJ2-2
CASRTGDTEAFF	TGTGCCAGCAGAACAGGGGACACTGAAGCTTTCTTT	NA	TRBV2	TRBD1	TRBJ1-1
CASSQTGDYGYTF	TGTGCCAGCAGCCAAACAGGGGACTATGGCTACACCTTC	NA	TRBV14	TRBD1	TRBJ1-2
CASSPEASGGGSSYEQYF	TGTGCCAGCAGCCCAGAGGCTAGCGGGGGGGGGAGCTCCTACGAGCAGTACTTC	NA	TRBV7-6	TRBD2	TRBJ2-7
CSSSSHRTGGNEQYF	TGTTCCAGCAGCTCCCACAGGACAGGGGGCAACGAGCAGTACTTC	NA	TRBV7-9	TRBD1	TRBJ2-7
CASSLVGGDQPQHF	TGTGCCAGCAGCTTAGTAGGGGGAGATCAGCCCCAGCATTTT	few	TRBV7-8	NA	TRBJ1-5
CASSLQGHEQYF	TGTGCCAGCAGCCTACAGGGCCACGAGCAGTACTTC	NA	TRBV7-8	NA	TRBJ2-7
CASSSQTGSNQPQHF	TGTGCCAGCAGCTCTCAGACAGGAAGCAATCAGCCCCAGCATTTT	NA	TRBV7-9	NA	TRBJ1-5
CASSLYWGDYNSPLHF	TGTGCCAGCAGCTTGTATTGGGGAGACTATAATTCACCCCTCCACTTT	many	TRBV5-6	NA	TRBJ1-6
CASSSPGTIYNEQFF	TGTGCCAGCAGTTCCCCGGGGACTATCTACAATGAGCAGTTCTTC	once	TRBV28	TRBD2	TRBJ2-1
CASSDRPGAGELFF	TGTGCCAGCAGTGACAGACCGGGAGCCGGGGAGCTGTTTTTT	once	TRBV6-5	NA	TRBJ2-2
CASSRGGDYSNQPQHF	TGCGCCAGCAGCCGAGGTGGAGATTATAGCAATCAGCCCCAGCATTTT	NA	TRBV4-1	NA	TRBJ1-5
CASSPPGQGNSPLHF	TGTGCCAGCTCACCACCTGGACAGGGTAATTCACCCCTCCACTTT	NA	TRBV18	TRBD1	TRBJ1-6
CASSQAGTAAEQYF	TGTGCCAGCAGCCAAGCAGGGACAGCTGCCGAGCAGTACTTC	NA	TRBV14	TRBD1	TRBJ2-7
CAWSGTGQFYEQYF	TGTGCCTGGAGTGGGACGGGACAGTTTTACGAGCAGTACTTC	NA	TRBV30	TRBD1	TRBJ2-7
CASSLATGRGQFF	TGTGCCAGCAGTTTAGCCACTGGGAGGGGGCAGTTCTTC	NA	TRBV28	TRBD2	TRBJ2-1
CASSWGQAEAFF	TGTGCCAGCAGTTGGGGACAGGCTGAAGCTTTCTTT	NA	TRBV6-5	TRBD1	TRBJ1-1
CASSLALTGDTEAFF	TGTGCCAGCAGCCTAGCCCTGACAGGGGACACTGAAGCTTTCTTT	NA	TRBV4-2	TRBD1	TRBJ1-1
CASSVRVPNTEAFF	TGTGCCAGCAGTGTAAGAGTCCCGAACACTGAAGCTTTCTTT	NA	TRBV6-5	NA	TRBJ1-1
CASSIRQGGGYGYTF	TGTGCCAGCAGCATTCGACAGGGTGGGGGATATGGCTACACCTTC	NA	TRBV13	TRBD1	TRBJ1-2
CASSDPSGISTDTQYF	TGTGCCAGCAGTGACCCTAGCGGGATTAGCACAGATACGCAGTATTTT	NA	TRBV2	TRBD2	TRBJ2-3
CAIQNRGLTYEQYF	TGTGCCATACAAAACAGGGGGCTTACGTACGAGCAGTACTTC	NA	TRBV6-1	TRBD1	TRBJ2-7
CASSFSGGPANYGYTF	TGTGCCAGCAGCTTCTCAGGGGGCCCAGCTAACTATGGCTACACCTTC	NA	TRBV13	TRBD1	TRBJ1-2
CASSIGSSGDLRETQYF	TGTGCCAGTAGTATTGGGTCTAGCGGGGACCTAAGAGAGACCCAGTACTTC	once	TRBV19	TRBD2	TRBJ2-5
CASSVGAGQSGYTF	TGTGCCAGCAGCGTTGGGGCAGGGCAGTCTGGCTACACCTTC	NA	TRBV9	NA	TRBJ1-2
CASSPTGSNTGELFF	TGTGCCAGCAGTCCCACAGGGTCGAACACCGGGGAGCTGTTTTTT	NA	TRBV28	NA	TRBJ2-2
CASSAQGGGAEAFF	TGTGCCAGCAGCGCGCAGGGTGGTGGGGCTGAAGCTTTCTTT	NA	TRBV2	NA	TRBJ1-1